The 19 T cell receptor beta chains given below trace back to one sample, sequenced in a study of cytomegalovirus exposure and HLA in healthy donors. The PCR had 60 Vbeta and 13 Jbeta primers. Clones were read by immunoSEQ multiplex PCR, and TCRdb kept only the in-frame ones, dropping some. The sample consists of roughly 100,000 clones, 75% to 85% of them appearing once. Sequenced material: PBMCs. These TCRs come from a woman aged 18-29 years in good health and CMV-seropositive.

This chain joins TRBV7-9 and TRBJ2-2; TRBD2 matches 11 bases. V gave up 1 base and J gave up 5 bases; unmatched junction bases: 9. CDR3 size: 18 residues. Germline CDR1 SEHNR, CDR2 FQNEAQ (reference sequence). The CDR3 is CASSLETLAGAGTGELFF. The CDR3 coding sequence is TGTGCCAGCAGCTTAGAAACACTAGCGGGAGCTGGTACCGGGGAGCTGTTTTTT.

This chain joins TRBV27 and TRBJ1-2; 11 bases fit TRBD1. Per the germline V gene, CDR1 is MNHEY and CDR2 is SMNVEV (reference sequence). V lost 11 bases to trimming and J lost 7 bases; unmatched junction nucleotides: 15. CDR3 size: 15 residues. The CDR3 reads CASVSTGTGGRGYTF. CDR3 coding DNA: TGTGCCTCGGTCTCAACCGGGACAGGGGGACGTGGCTACACCTTC.

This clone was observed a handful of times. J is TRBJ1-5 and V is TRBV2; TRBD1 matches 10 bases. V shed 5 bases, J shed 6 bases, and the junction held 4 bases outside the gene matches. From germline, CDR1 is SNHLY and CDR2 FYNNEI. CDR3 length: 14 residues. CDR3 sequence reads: CASSSGTGVQPQHF. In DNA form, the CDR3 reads TGTGCCAGCAGTAGCGGGACAGGGGTTCAGCCCCAGCATTTT.

In DNA form, the CDR3 reads TGTGCCAGCAGTGAGACAGGGCGAGGTCAGCCCCAGCATTTT. Translating it yields CASSETGRGQPQHF. This chain joins TRBV6-1 and TRBJ1-5, with TRBD1 matching over 7 bases. Germline V gene data show CDR1 as MNHNS and CDR2 as SASEGT. The trim removed 3 bases at V and 6 bases at J, leaving 5 bases unmatched. The CDR3 covers 14 residues.

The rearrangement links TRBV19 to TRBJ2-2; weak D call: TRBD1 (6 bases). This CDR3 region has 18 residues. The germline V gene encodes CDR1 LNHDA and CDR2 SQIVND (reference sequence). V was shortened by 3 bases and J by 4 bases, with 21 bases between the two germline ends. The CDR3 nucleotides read TGTGCCAGTAGTATCGTCGCGGCGTGGCAGGGGAGCACCGGGGAGCTGTTTTTT. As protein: CASSIVAAWQGSTGELFF.

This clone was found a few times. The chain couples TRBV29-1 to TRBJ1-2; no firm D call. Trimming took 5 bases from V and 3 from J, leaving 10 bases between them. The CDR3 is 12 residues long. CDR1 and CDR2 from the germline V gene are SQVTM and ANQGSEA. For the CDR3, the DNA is TGCAGCGTTTCGCTCGGGGACTATGGCTACACCTTC. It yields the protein CSVSLGDYGYTF.

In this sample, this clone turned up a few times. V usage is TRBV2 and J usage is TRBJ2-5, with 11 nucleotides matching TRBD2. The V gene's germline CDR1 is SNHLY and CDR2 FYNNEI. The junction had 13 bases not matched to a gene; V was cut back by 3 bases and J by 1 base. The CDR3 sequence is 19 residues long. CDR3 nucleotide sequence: TGTGCCAGCAGTGATATAGCGGGGGGGCGGAGGGGCCTCCAAGAGACCCAGTACTTC. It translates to CASSDIAGGRRGLQETQYF.

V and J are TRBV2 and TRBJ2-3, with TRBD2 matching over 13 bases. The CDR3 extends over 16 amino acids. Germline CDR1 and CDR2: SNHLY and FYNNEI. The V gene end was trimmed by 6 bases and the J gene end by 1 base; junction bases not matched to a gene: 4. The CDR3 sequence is CASRTSGGAGTDTQYF. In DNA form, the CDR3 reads TGTGCCAGCAGAACTAGCGGGGGGGCTGGCACAGATACGCAGTATTTT.

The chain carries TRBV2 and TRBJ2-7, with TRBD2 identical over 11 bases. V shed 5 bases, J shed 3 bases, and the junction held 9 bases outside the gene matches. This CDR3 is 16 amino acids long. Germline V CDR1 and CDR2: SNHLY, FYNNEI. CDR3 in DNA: TGTGCCAGCAGTCCCAGTTCTGGGACTAGCGGCTACGAGCAGTACTTC. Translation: CASSPSSGTSGYEQYF.

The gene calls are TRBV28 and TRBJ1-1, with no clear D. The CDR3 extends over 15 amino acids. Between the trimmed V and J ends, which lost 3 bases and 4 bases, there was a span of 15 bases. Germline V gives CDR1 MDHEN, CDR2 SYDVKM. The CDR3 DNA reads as TGTGCCAGCAGTTTTCCGGGAACTCCGTCCACTGAAGCTTTCTTT. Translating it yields CASSFPGTPSTEAFF.

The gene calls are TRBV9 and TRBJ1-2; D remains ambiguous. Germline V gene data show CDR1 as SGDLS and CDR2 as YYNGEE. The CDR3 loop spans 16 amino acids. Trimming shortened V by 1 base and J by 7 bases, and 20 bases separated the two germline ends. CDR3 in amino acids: CASSVLWTAPEGGYTF. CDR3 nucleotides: TGTGCCAGCAGCGTATTGTGGACCGCGCCGGAGGGTGGCTACACCTTC.

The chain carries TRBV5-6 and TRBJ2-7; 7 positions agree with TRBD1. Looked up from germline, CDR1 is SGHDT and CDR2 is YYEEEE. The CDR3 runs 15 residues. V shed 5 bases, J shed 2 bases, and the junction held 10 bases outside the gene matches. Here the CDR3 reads CASRPMGDSTYEQYF. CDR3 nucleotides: TGTGCCAGCAGGCCAATGGGGGACAGCACCTACGAGCAGTACTTC.

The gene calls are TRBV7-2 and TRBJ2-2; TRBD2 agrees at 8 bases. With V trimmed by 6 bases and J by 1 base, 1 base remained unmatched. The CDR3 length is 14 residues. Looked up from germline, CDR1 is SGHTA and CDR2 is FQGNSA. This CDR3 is CASSRGGNTGELFF. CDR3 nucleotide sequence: TGTGCCAGCAGTCGGGGGGGGAACACCGGGGAGCTGTTTTTT.

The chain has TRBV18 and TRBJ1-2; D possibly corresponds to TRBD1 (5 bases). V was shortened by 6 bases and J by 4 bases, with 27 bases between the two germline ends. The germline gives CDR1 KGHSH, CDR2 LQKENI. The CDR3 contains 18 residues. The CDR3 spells CASSPEGQGGSVGYGYTF. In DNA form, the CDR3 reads TGTGCCAGCTCGCCGGAAGGGCAGGGAGGCTCGGTCGGCTATGGCTACACCTTC.

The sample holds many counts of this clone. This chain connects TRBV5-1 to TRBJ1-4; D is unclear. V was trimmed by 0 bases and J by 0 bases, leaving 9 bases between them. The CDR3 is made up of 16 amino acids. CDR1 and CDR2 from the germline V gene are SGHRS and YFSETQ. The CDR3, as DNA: TGCGCCAGCAGCTTGGACAGCTCTGCAACTAATGAAAAACTGTTTTTT. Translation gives CASSLDSSATNEKLFF.

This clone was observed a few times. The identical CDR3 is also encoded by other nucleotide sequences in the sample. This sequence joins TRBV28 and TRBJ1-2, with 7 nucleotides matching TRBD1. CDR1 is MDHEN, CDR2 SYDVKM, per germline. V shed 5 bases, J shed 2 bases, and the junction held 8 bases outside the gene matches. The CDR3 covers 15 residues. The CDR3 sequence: CASSKGAIGNYGYTF. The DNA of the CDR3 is TGTGCCAGCAGTAAGGGGGCGATTGGAAACTATGGCTACACCTTC.

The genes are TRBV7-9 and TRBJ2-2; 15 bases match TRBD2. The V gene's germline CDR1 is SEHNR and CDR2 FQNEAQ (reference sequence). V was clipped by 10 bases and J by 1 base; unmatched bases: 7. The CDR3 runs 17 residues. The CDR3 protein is CATGTSGRFGNTGELFF. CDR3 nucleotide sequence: TGTGCCACCGGGACTAGCGGGAGGTTTGGGAACACCGGGGAGCTGTTTTTT.

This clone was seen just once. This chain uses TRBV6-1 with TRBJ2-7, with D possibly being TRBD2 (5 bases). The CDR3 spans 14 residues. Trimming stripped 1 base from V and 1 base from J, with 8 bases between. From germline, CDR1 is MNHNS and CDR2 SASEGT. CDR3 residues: CASSEVGESYEQYF. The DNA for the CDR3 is TGTGCCAGCAGTGAAGTTGGGGAGTCCTACGAGCAGTACTTC.

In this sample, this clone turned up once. CDR3 nucleotide sequence: TGTGCCAGCAGTTTGTTCGGGACAAGAAATCAGCCCCAGCATTTT. Protein sequence: CASSLFGTRNQPQHF. The chain carries TRBV27 and TRBJ1-5, with a tentative D call TRBD1 (6 bases). The length of the CDR3 is 15 residues. Germline CDR1 and CDR2: MNHEY and SMNVEV (reference sequence). V dropped 3 bases and J dropped 4 bases, with 13 bases sitting between them.